This T cell receptor beta chain was sequenced in a study of blood T cell repertoires in COVID-19. Study summary: COVID-19 samples from acute and convalescent phases originated in the United States, Italy and Spain.

This clone was recorded once. This table comes from immunoSEQ multiplex PCR, and its TCRdb copy is limited to in-frame clones, with some not included. The table lists about 190,000 clones, around 85% of them singletons. CDR1 MDHEN and CDR2 SYDVKM come from the germline V gene. The CDR3 consists of 16 residues. V was pared by 4 bases and J by 4 bases, with 19 bases between. Seattle participants joined during active infection and were tracked over time. The genes are TRBV28 and TRBJ2-5; possible D gene TRBD2, 7 bases. This clonotype was sampled from an elderly man with COVID-19, enrolled during active disease. The sequencing sample was made of peripheral blood. The CDR3 spells CASSSAGQSRRETQYF. DNA for the CDR3: TGTGCCAGCAGTTCAGCGGGACAATCGAGGAGAGAGACCCAGTACTTC.